These 4 T cell receptor beta chains were all obtained from the same sample, sequenced in a study of regulatory T cells in long-lasting Graves disease. Time point: newly diagnosed GD, antithyroid drugs for less than 3 months. Making the TCR library involved RNA that had been extracted from PBMCs. To make TCR beta libraries, researchers used iRepertoire HTBI primers and Arm-PCR of CDR3 regions. TCRdb itself ran the multiplex PCR reads through MiXCR, one entry per CDR3 protein. The repertoire holds approximately 250,000 distinct CDR3 sequences, around 17% seen once, with more than 20% in the top ten. The sequencing used peripheral blood mononuclear cells (PBMCs), collected at new diagnosis, from a patient treated with antithyroid drugs. The receptors stem from a female donor with Graves disease.

This clonotype showed up many times. This rearrangement joins TRBV10-3 to TRBJ2-6, with D possibly being TRBD1 or TRBD2 (5 bases each). Germline V lookup: CDR1 ENHRY, CDR2 SYGVKD. Trimming took 4 bases from V and 2 from J, leaving 6 bases between them. The length of the CDR3 is 14 residues. Here the CDR3 reads CAISGGTGANVLTF. Here the CDR3 DNA reads TGTGCCATCAGTGGGGGGACTGGGGCCAACGTCCTGACTTTC.

This clonotype was counted many times. V gene TRBV28 combines with J gene TRBJ2-1; TRBD2 might be the D (5 bases). The J call is in doubt because the DNA end fits TRBJ2-5 better. This CDR3 spans 15 amino acids. The germline V gene encodes CDR1 MDHEN and CDR2 SYDVKM. The CDR3, as DNA: TGTGCCAGCAGTTTGTTCGTTGGAGGACAAGAGACCCAGTACTTC. Translating gives CASSLFVGGQETQYF.

A remark on this clonotype: This may stem from a read error, because a much larger clone lies one nucleotide away. The V gene is TRBV3-1, the J gene TRBJ1-5; the D is unclear. This CDR3 has 14 amino acids. The V gene's germline CDR1 is LGHDT and CDR2 YNNKEL (reference sequence). The CDR3 DNA follows: TGTGTCAGCAGTCAAGAGAATCGCGATCAGCCCCAGCATTTT. The encoded protein is CVSSQENRDQPQHF.

The chain has TRBV29-1 and TRBJ1-5, with D unresolved. Germline V gene lookup returns CDR1 SQVTM and CDR2 ANQGSEA. The V gene lost 6 bases and the J gene lost 1 base, with 7 bases spanning the gap. The CDR3 extends over 12 amino acids. The chain's CDR3 is CSVKNSNQPQHF. DNA for the CDR3: TGCAGCGTGAAAAACAGCAATCAGCCCCAGCATTTT.